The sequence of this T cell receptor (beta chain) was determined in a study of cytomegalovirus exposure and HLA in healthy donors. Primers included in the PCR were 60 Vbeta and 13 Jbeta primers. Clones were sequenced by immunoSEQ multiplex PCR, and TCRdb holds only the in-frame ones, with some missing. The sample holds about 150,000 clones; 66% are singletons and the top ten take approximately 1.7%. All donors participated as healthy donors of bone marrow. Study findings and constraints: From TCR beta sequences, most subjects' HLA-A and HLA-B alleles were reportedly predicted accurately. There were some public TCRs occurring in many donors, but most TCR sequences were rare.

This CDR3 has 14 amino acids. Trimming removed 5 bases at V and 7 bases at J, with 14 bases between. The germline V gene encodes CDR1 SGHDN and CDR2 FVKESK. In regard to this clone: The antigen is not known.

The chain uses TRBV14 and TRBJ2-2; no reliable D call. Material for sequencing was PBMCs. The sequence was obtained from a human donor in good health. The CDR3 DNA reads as TGTGCCAGCAGCGATTCTTCTAGAATCGGGGAGCTGTTTTTT. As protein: CASSDSSRIGELFF.